This TCR beta chain was sequenced during a study of OX40 agonist ivuxolimab in advanced cancers. Study in general: Ivuxolimab is a fully human IgG2 antibody that activates OX40 (CD134).

With respect to this clone: What it binds is unknown.

V gave up 6 bases and J gave up 4 bases, with 12 bases separating them. Looked up from germline, CDR1 is MGHRA and CDR2 is YSYEKL. The CDR3 spans 13 residues. General observations from the study: At 0.1 to 3.0 mg/kg and by week 6, CD4+ and CD8+ T cells in the blood had expanded clonally.

Produced via immunoSEQ multiplex PCR; TCRdb's table is partial and in-frame only. The sample comprises just under 65,000 clones, around four fifths of which are singletons, and around 9.5% rests with the top ten. The sample was CD4+ or CD8+ T cells sorted from blood, taken in a trial of the OX40 agonist ivuxolimab. This receptor was identified in an adult with an advanced solid tumor such as melanoma, head and neck, liver or kidney cancer. The chain joins TRBV4-1 to TRBJ1-2; D remains ambiguous. The CDR3 loop is CASRPYTGYGYTF. The CDR3 nucleotides read TGCGCCAGCAGACCGTACACGGGCTATGGCTACACCTTC.